This T cell receptor beta chain was profiled in a study of CD8 T cells in ankylosing spondylitis. Points from the study as a whole: Disease-linked clones bore a CD8+ phenotype, appearing relatively rarely in peripheral blood. Made up of eight highly homologous variants, a TCR beta motif appeared characteristic of ankylosing spondylitis blood. Clones tied to disease were said to be significantly enriched in matched ankylosing spondylitis synovial fluid. Previous work reported some of these motif variants in the synovial fluid and blood of reactive arthritis.

Molecular-barcoded quantitative 5'-RACE produced these TCR beta libraries. Each CDR3 protein is one row after TCRdb ran MiXCR on the 5' RACE reads. The table lists about 510,000 distinct CDR3 sequences, roughly 5.3% of them singletons. In this sample, this clonotype turned up a few times. What it binds is not known. V was cut by 6 bases and J by 0 bases, with 16 bases left in between. Germline V CDR1 and CDR2: ENHRY, SYGVKD. The CDR3 sequence is 16 residues long. This TCR derives from a male donor with ankylosing spondylitis. Material: blood, either unsorted or a sorted T cell fraction (not recorded which). This chain uses TRBV10-3 with TRBJ2-3; D might be TRBD1 or TRBD2, each matching 5 bases. The CDR3 spells CAIRKDIRGSTDTQYF. The CDR3 DNA sequence: TGTGCCATCAGGAAGGACATACGGGGAAGCACAGATACGCAGTATTTT.